This TCR beta chain was observed in a study of cytomegalovirus exposure and HLA in healthy donors. Study conclusions and caveats: Some V segments (TRBV6-2 and TRBV6-3 among them) were excluded as indistinguishable. In vitro checks showed that a few CMV-associated chains really do target CMV antigens.

The CDR3 runs to 14 residues. The ends lost 4 bases at V and 4 bases at J; junction bases unmatched: 6. Germline V lookup: CDR1 SEHNR, CDR2 FQNEAQ (reference sequence). The PCR used 60 Vbeta and 13 Jbeta primers. The table came from immunoSEQ multiplex PCR; TCRdb's copy has only in-frame clones and leaves some out. The sample holds fewer than 150,000 clones, approximately 67% seen once. Worth noting for this clone: The antigen is undetermined.

Sequenced: PBMCs. The source of this sequence is a man aged 18 to 30 in good health and CMV-seropositive. The genes are TRBV7-9 and TRBJ1-1, with 7 nucleotides matching TRBD1. CDR3 in amino acids: CASSSQGFGTEAFF. Written as DNA, the CDR3 is TGTGCCAGCAGCTCACAGGGGTTCGGCACTGAAGCTTTCTTT.